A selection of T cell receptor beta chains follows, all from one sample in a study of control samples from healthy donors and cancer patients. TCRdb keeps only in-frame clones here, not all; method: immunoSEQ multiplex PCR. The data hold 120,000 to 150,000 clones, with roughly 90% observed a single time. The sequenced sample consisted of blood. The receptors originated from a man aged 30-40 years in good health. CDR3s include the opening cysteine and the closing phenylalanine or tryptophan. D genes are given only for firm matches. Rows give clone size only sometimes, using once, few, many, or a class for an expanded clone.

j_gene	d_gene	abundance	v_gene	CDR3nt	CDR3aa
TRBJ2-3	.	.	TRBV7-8	TGTGCCAGCAGCTTGGGCCCCAGCGGCTATAGCACAGATACGCAGTATTTT	CASSLGPSGYSTDTQYF
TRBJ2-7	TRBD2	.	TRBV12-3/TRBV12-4	TGTGCCAGCAGCCCGGGACTAGCGGGGGGACAGTACTTC	CASSPGLAGGQYF
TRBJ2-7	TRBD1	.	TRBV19	TGTGCCAGTAGTATAGACTGGACAGGGCCTTTCGAGCAGTACTTC	CASSIDWTGPFEQYF
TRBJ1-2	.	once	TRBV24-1	TGTGCCACCAGTGATTCCAGGACAGCTAACTATGGCTACACCTTC	CATSDSRTANYGYTF
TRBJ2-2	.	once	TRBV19	TGTGCCAGTAGTATGCGAAGATTTGGGACCGGGGAGCTGTTTTTT	CASSMRRFGTGELFF
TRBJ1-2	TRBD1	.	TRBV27	TGTGCCAGCAGGGTGACAGGGACTGATGGCTACACCTTC	CASRVTGTDGYTF
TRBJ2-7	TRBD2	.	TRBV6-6	TGTGCCAGCAGTCAGATCAGACTAGCGGGGTCCTCCTACGAGCAGTACTTC	CASSQIRLAGSSYEQYF
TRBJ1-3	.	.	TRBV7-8	TGTGCCAGCAGCTTAGTAGCGGGGCCTGGAAACACCATATATTTT	CASSLVAGPGNTIYF
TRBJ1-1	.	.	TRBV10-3	TGTGCCATCAGTGTAGGAGGGAACACTGAAGCTTTCTTT	CAISVGGNTEAFF
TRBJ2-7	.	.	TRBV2	TGTGCCAGCAGTGAACCGGCCCGGCCCAGCGGAGGCTACGAGCAGTACTTC	CASSEPARPSGGYEQYF
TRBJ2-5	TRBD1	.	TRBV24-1	TGTGCCACCAGTAATCCGGGACAGGGGATGGGAGAGACCCAGTACTTC	CATSNPGQGMGETQYF
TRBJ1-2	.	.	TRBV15	TGTGCCACCAGCAGAGACAGGGAGGACTACACCTTC	CATSRDREDYTF
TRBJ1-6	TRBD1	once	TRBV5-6	TGTGCCAGCAGCCAGTGGGACAGGGAAAATTCACCCCTCCACTTT	CASSQWDRENSPLHF
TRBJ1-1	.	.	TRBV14	TGTGCCAGCAGCCAAGATTGGGGGTGGAACACTGAAGCTTTCTTT	CASSQDWGWNTEAFF
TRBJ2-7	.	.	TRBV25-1	TGTGCCAGCAGTTCCCTCTACGAGCAGTACTTC	CASSSLYEQYF
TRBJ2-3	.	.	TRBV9	TGTGCCAGCAGCGTAGTGCTTTGCTGGGACACAGATACGCAGTATTTT	CASSVVLCWDTDTQYF
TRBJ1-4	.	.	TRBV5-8	TGTGCCAGCACCCTTATCTTCGAAAAACTGTTTTTT	CASTLIFEKLFF
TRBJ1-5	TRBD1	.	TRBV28	TGTGCCAGCAGTGTTCTCGGCAGGGGGCGTAATCAGCCCCAGCATTTT	CASSVLGRGRNQPQHF
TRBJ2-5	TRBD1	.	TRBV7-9	TGTGCCAGCAGCTTGGGGGACAGGGACGCAGAGACCCAGTACTTC	CASSLGDRDAETQYF
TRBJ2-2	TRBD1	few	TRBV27	TGTGCCAGCAGTTCAATCAGGGGACAGGGCACCGGGGAGCTGTTTTTT	CASSSIRGQGTGELFF
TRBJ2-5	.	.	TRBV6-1	TGTGCCAGCAGTGATGGACCCGAAGGGCAAGAGACCCAGTACTTC	CASSDGPEGQETQYF
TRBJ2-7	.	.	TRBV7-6	TGTGCCAGCAGCTTAGCACAGGGAACCTACGAGCAGTACTTC	CASSLAQGTYEQYF
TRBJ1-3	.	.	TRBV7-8	TGTGCCAGCAGCCGCCGGGGTGGTGGAAACACCATATATTTT	CASSRRGGGNTIYF
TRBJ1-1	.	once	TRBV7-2	TGTGCCAGCAGCGGGCGGAGAGTGGATGAAGCTTTCTTT	CASSGRRVDEAFF
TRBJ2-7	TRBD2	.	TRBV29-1	TGCAGCGTTGAAGATCCGGGGGGTAGCTCCTACGAGCAGTACTTC	CSVEDPGGSSYEQYF
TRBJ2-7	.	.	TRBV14	TGTGCCAGCAGCCAAGAGTCCTACGAGCAGTACTTC	CASSQESYEQYF
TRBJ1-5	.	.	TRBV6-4	TGTGCCAGCAGCCCCCAGAGGGATCAGCCCCAGCATTTT	CASSPQRDQPQHF
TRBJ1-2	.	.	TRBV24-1	TGTGCCACCAGTGGCTTCAACTTGTCTGGCTACACCTTC	CATSGFNLSGYTF
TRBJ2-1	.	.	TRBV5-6	TGTGCCAGCAGCTTGGGGCGAGAGCAGTTCTTC	CASSLGREQFF
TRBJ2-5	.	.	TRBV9	TGTGCCAGCAGTGCTGGAATCAGGGGGGCGGTGACCCAGTACTTC	CASSAGIRGAVTQYF
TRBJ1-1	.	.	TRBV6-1	TGTGCCAGCAGTGATCGACACGAAGCTTTCTTT	CASSDRHEAFF
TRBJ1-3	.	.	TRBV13	TGTGCCAGCAGTTTGTACTCTGGAAACACCATATATTTT	CASSLYSGNTIYF
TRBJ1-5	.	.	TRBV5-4	TGTGCCAGCAGCCCGGGGTACAATCAGCCCCAGCATTTT	CASSPGYNQPQHF
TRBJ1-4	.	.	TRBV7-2	TGTGCCAGCAGCTTAGGATGGACGGTAACTAATGAAAAACTGTTTTTT	CASSLGWTVTNEKLFF
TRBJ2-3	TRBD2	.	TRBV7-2	TGTGCCAGCAGCCGCCAATCGACTAGCGGTTCGCAGTATTTT	CASSRQSTSGSQYF
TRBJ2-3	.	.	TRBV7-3	TGTGCCAGCAGCCAACAACCTACCACAGATACGCAGTATTTT	CASSQQPTTDTQYF
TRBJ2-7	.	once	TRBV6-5	TGTGCCAGCAGCCACCTCCCCGGCGAGCAGTACTTC	CASSHLPGEQYF
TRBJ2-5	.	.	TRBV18	TGTGCCAGTTCACTAGACCAAGAGACCCAGTACTTC	CASSLDQETQYF
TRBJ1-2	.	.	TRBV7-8	TGTGCCAGCAGCTTAATATACCTGGGGTGGACCTTC	CASSLIYLGWTF
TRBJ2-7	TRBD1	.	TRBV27	TGTGCCAGCAGTGCCAGGGACAGGGAAGGGCAGTACTTC	CASSARDREGQYF
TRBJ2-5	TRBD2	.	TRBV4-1	TGCGCCAGCAGCCAAGATGGGAGGGCCCAAGAGACCCAGTACTTC	CASSQDGRAQETQYF